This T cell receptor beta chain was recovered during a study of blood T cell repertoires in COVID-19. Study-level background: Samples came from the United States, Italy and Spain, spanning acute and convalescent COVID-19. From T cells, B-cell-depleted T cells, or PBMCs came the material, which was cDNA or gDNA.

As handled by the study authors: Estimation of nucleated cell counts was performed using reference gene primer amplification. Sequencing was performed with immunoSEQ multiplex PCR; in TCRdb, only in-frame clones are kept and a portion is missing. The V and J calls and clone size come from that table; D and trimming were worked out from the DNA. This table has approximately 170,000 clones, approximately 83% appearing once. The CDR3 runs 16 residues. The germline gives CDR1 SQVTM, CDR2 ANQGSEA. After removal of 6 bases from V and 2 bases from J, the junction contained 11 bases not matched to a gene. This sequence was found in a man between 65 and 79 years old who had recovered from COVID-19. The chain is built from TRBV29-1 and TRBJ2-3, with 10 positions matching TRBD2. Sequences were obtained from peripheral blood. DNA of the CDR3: TGCAGCGTCCTTCGAATAGCGGGAGGATTCACAGATACGCAGTATTTT. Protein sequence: CSVLRIAGGFTDTQYF.